A single sample is the source of the 9 T cell receptor beta chains below, sequenced in a study of tumor-infiltrating lymphocytes in primary liver carcinoma. Between roughly 17 and 33 mg of unsorted bulk tissue served as the source from which RNA and DNA were co-extracted. Making TCR beta cDNA involved approximately 510 ng total RNA and a constant-region primer. ARM-PCR, slightly modified, supplied the TCR beta libraries through three nested multiplex PCR rounds. Researchers ran the first two PCR rounds for approximately 9 cycles each with TRBV1-TRBV30 forward primers and a C-beta reverse primer. In TCRdb, the multiplex PCR reads were re-called with MiXCR into one record per CDR3 protein. The table has about 120,000 distinct CDR3 sequences, around two thirds seen once. Sequencing input: tumor-adjacent normal liver tissue. These receptor sequences come from a woman aged 60-75 years with primary liver carcinoma and hepatitis B virus infection.

On this clonotype itself: This is likely a read error, given that the CDR3 carries no conserved phenylalanine or tryptophan at its end. The chain uses TRBV29-1 and TRBJ1-1, with 9 bases that match TRBD1. CDR3 length: 13 residues. The germline V gene encodes CDR1 SQVTM and CDR2 ANQGSEA. Unmatched junction bases numbered 7, after V lost 6 bases and J lost 5 bases. CDR3 amino acids: CSVLTGGDTEAFL. The CDR3 nucleotides read TGCAGCGTGCTGACAGGGGGTGATACTGAAGCTTTCCTT.

With regard to this clonotype: This clone may be a read error of a much larger clone one base away. V gene TRBV28 combines with J gene TRBJ2-7; perhaps TRBD1 as D (6 bases). CDR1 MDHEN and CDR2 SYDVKM come from the germline V gene. This CDR3 has 14 amino acids. The CDR3 spells CASHEQGRSYERYF. CDR3 bases: TGTGCCAGCCACGAGCAGGGGCGATCCTACGAGCGGTACTTC.

The rearrangement links TRBV13 to TRBJ2-1; the match to TRBD2 covers 7 bases. The CDR3 loop spans 16 amino acids. Per germline, CDR1 PRHDT and CDR2 FYEKMQ (reference sequence). V gave up 9 bases and J gave up 5 bases; unmatched junction bases: 16. This CDR3 is CASSPSGVNFDNEQFF. CDR3 in DNA: TGTGCCAGTAGCCCTAGCGGAGTTAACTTCGACAATGAGCAGTTCTTC.

A few counts support this clonotype. The V and J genes are TRBV28 and TRBJ2-1; TRBD2 matches at 10 bases. With V trimmed by 7 bases and J by 2 bases, 14 bases remained unmatched. This CDR3 is built from 18 residues. CDR1 MDHEN and CDR2 SYDVKM come from the germline V gene. The CDR3 DNA reads TGTGCCAGCAAAACGATCTCTAGCGGGAGAGTACCCTACAATGAGCAGTTCTTC. This translates into CASKTISSGRVPYNEQFF.

Turning to this clonotype: A read error may explain this, as a much larger clone is one base away. The V and J genes are TRBV5-4 and TRBJ2-2; D may be TRBD1 or TRBD2 (5 bases each). Germline CDR1 SGHNT, CDR2 YYREEE (reference sequence). The CDR3 extends over 16 amino acids. The CDR3 DNA follows: TGTGCCAGCAGCCTGGGACCGGAAGGGAGCACCGGGGAGCCGTTTTTT. It translates to CASSLGPEGSTGEPFF.

As regards this clonotype: No conserved phenylalanine or tryptophan is present at the end of the CDR3, so a read error is the likely explanation. The chain employs TRBV28 and TRBJ1-4, with D unclear. Per germline, CDR1 MDHEN and CDR2 SYDVKM. The V and J ends lost 3 bases and 4 bases respectively, with 18 bases between them. CDR3 length equals 17 residues. CDR3 sequence: CASSFDPSEGGNEKLFL. CDR3 nucleotides: TGTGCCAGCAGTTTTGACCCCTCGGAGGGAGGTAATGAAAAACTGTTTCTT.

Concerning this clonotype: A junction end diverges from the germline sequence, so it may reflect a read error. V is TRBV6-1 and J is TRBJ2-3; weak D call: TRBD2 (5 bases). The CDR3 is 13 residues long. Germline CDR1 and CDR2: MNHNS and SASEGT. The CDR3 here is CASRPGRTDTQYF. The CDR3 DNA follows: TGTGCCAGCCGCCCGGGGAGAACAGATACTCAGTATTTT.

Details on this clonotype: A much larger clone lies a single base off, so this may be a read error. The CDR3 ends on some other residue instead of the conserved phenylalanine or tryptophan, so this is likely a read error. The chain uses TRBV5-1 and TRBJ2-2; 10 nucleotides match TRBD2. CDR1 is SGHRS, CDR2 YFSETQ, per germline. V lost 5 bases and J lost 1; bases outside the gene matches: 5. The CDR3 has 16 residues. The CDR3 coding sequence is TGCGCCAGCAGAAGGCTAGCGGGAGTGAACACCGGGGAGCTGTTTTCT. Amino acids: CASRRLAGVNTGELFS.

This clonotype was seen at least ten times. The chain combines TRBV10-2 with TRBJ2-1, with TRBD2 matching 8 bases. The germline gives CDR1 WSHSY, CDR2 SAAADI. The CDR3 runs to 13 residues. Trimming took 10 bases from V and 7 from J; bases not matched to a gene: 9. In DNA, the CDR3 is TGCGCCACCGGAGCCGGGACTAGGAATGAGCAGTTCTTC. This codes for CATGAGTRNEQFF.